Following are 20 T cell receptor beta chains from one sample sequenced in a study of Graves' ophthalmopathy and Graves' hyperthyroidism. For repertoire sequencing, the TCR beta CDR3 regions were amplified from RNA transcripts. First-round RT-PCR relied on HTBI primers, and a second-round multiplex PCR came next. TCRdb called the multiplex PCR reads again in MiXCR, with one record for every CDR3 protein. The sample contains almost 750,000 distinct CDR3 sequences, about 44% of which appear only once. The material sequenced was peripheral blood. These receptors originate from an adult man with Graves' ophthalmopathy.

This clonotype showed up just a few times. This chain connects TRBV20-1 to TRBJ2-5; TRBD1 might be the D (5 bases). Germline loops: CDR1 DFQATT, CDR2 SNEGSKA (reference sequence). This CDR3 has 16 residues. For the CDR3, the DNA is TGCAGCGCTGAAGGACACCGATCCGCGGACCAAGAGACCCAGTACTTC. Its translation is CSAEGHRSADQETQYF.

The chain links TRBV6-5 to TRBJ1-4; maybe TRBD1 (5 bases). CDR1 is MNHEY and CDR2 is SVGAGI in the germline V gene. Trimming cost V 6 bases and J 8 bases, with 7 bases left between them. This CDR3 has 11 amino acids. CDR3 residues: CASRGEEKLFF. The CDR3 DNA is TGTGCCAGCAGAGGGGAGGAAAAACTGTTTTTT.

Remarks on this clonotype: Just one base apart from a much larger clone, this may be a read error. Likely a read error: the CDR3 ends without its conserved phenylalanine or tryptophan. The J gene is TRBJ1-1, the V gene TRBV20-1; D unresolved. CDR1 and CDR2 (germline): DFQATT, SNEGSKA (reference sequence). Trimming took 2 bases from V and 3 from J, leaving 10 bases between them. The CDR3 length is 13 residues. The CDR3 coding sequence is TGCAGTGCTAGACGACCTAGGGACACTGAAGCTTTCCTT. This translates into CSARRPRDTEAFL.

Note on this clonotype: A much larger clone lies a single base off, so this may be a read error. Because the CDR3's place on the DNA is in doubt, the DNA is left out and the CDR3 is given as listed by TCRdb. The chain carries TRBV4-1 and TRBJ1-2; the D call in the table, TRBD1, was not verified against the DNA. The CDR3 sequence runs 13 residues, both termini included. Germline V CDR1 and CDR2: MGHRA, YSYEKL. The CDR3 region is CASTKGQNYGCTF.

This chain uses TRBV24-1 with TRBJ1-5; 9 bases map to TRBD1. The CDR3 loop spans 15 amino acids. The junction had 6 bases not matched to a gene; V was cut back by 8 bases and J by 2 bases. Germline assignment: CDR1 KGHDR and CDR2 SFDVKD. The CDR3 nucleotides read TGTGCCACCAAGGGGACAGGGTGGGGCAATCAGCCCCAGCATTTT. It encodes CATKGTGWGNQPQHF.

This clonotype has only a few counts. CDR3 amino acids: CSARDRIIGNTIYF. DNA of the CDR3: TGCAGTGCTAGAGACCGGATTATTGGAAACACCATATATTTT. The chain recombines TRBV20-1 with TRBJ1-3; D unclear. Trimming stripped 0 bases from V and 3 bases from J, with 9 bases between. Per germline, CDR1 DFQATT and CDR2 SNEGSKA (reference sequence). The CDR3 covers 14 residues.

Turning to this clonotype: A read error may account for a junction end that differs from germline. The genes are TRBV7-9 and TRBJ2-7; TRBD2 matches at 9 bases. This CDR3 has 16 amino acids. Germline CDR1 reads SEHNR; CDR2 reads FQNEAQ (reference sequence). The CDR3 sequence is CVSRPDVAGGLYEQYF. The DNA of the CDR3 is TGTGTCAGCAGGCCCGACGTGGCGGGAGGGCTCTACGAGCAGTACTTC.

CDR3 sequence reads: CASSLAGANEQYF. DNA for the CDR3: TGTGCCAGCAGCTTAGCGGGGGCGAACGAGCAGTACTTC. This chain joins TRBV13 and TRBJ2-7, with D perhaps being TRBD1 or TRBD2 (6 bases each). Trimming stripped 1 base from V and 5 bases from J, with 9 bases between. Looked up from germline, CDR1 is PRHDT and CDR2 is FYEKMQ (reference sequence). The CDR3 has 13 amino acids.

V gene TRBV2 combines with J gene TRBJ1-4, with TRBD1 matching 9 bases. This CDR3 spans 15 amino acids. The germline V gene encodes CDR1 SNHLY and CDR2 FYNNEI. The V and J ends lost 6 bases and 10 bases, in that order; junction bases with no gene match: 12. CDR3 bases: TGTGCCAGCAGGGTTCGGACAGGGGAGGTGGGAAAACTGTTTTTT. Translated, it gives CASRVRTGEVGKLFF.

With respect to this clonotype: This could be a read error, since a much larger clone is one nucleotide away. This rearrangement joins TRBV20-1 to TRBJ1-1; 7 bases fit TRBD1. V lost 4 bases to trimming and J lost 2 bases; unmatched junction nucleotides: 4. There are 13 residues in the CDR3. The V gene's germline CDR1 is DFQATT and CDR2 SNEGSKA (reference sequence). This CDR3 is CSANWDSNTEAFF. CDR3 sequence (DNA): TGCAGTGCTAACTGGGACAGCAACACTGAAGCTTTCTTT.

Many counts were recorded for this clonotype. CDR3 residues: CSVGRGSASYEQYF. CDR3 sequence (DNA): TGCAGCGTTGGTAGGGGTTCGGCTAGCTACGAGCAGTACTTC. The J gene is TRBJ2-7, the V gene TRBV29-1; possible D gene TRBD1, 5 bases. Germline assignment: CDR1 SQVTM and CDR2 ANQGSEA. The CDR3 totals 14 residues. V was trimmed by 4 bases and J by 3 bases, leaving 16 bases between them.

There are many counts of this clonotype. V usage is TRBV29-1 and J usage is TRBJ1-4; a weak D match, TRBD1 (5 bases). Germline V lookup: CDR1 SQVTM, CDR2 ANQGSEA. V lost 2 bases and J lost 7, with 20 bases in between. The CDR3 is 16 amino acids. CDR3 sequence reads: CSVEWAGSEYGEKLFF. The CDR3 DNA reads as TGCAGCGTTGAATGGGCAGGGAGTGAGTATGGTGAAAAACTGTTTTTT.

The chain combines TRBV10-2 with TRBJ1-4; a possible D gene is TRBD1 (5 bases). The ends were cut back, 0 bases at V and 8 bases at J, with 7 bases in the middle. The CDR3 contains 13 residues. Germline CDR1 reads WSHSY; CDR2 reads SAAADI. CDR3 nucleotides: TGCGCCAGCAGTGAGTCAGGGACCGAAAAACTGTTTTTT. This sequence encodes CASSESGTEKLFF.

This CDR3 reads CAISESSTINEQFF. CDR3 DNA sequence: TGTGCCATCAGTGAGTCGTCCACGATCAATGAGCAGTTCTTC. This chain joins TRBV10-3 and TRBJ2-1; D gene uncertain. V lost 0 bases and J 6 bases, leaving 9 bases between the germline ends. The CDR3 sequence is 14 residues long. Germline loops: CDR1 ENHRY, CDR2 SYGVKD.

This clonotype was counted at least ten times. The V and J genes are TRBV7-9 and TRBJ2-7, with D tentatively TRBD1 (5 bases). V lost 1 base to trimming and J lost 3 bases, with 13 bases between them. The CDR3 sequence is 15 residues long. Germline V gene sequence: CDR1 SEHNR, CDR2 FQNEAQ (reference sequence). CDR3 loop: CASSLDYRTNYEQYF. CDR3 nucleotide sequence: TGTGCCAGCAGCTTAGATTATAGGACAAACTACGAGCAGTACTTC. Combining the CDR3 with reference TRBV7-9 and TRBJ2-7 gives the whole variable domain DTGVSQNPRHKITKRGQNVTFRCDPISEHNRLYWYRQTLGQGPEFLTYFQNEAQLEKSRLLSDRFSAERPKGSFSTLEIQRTEQGDSAMYLCASSLDYRTNYEQYFGPGTRLTVT.

The J gene is TRBJ1-2, the V gene TRBV28, with D perhaps TRBD1 (6 bases). This CDR3 is 14 amino acids long. Germline CDR1 reads MDHEN; CDR2 reads SYDVKM. Trimming removed 3 bases from V and 7 bases from J, with 15 bases in between. The CDR3 DNA sequence: TGTGCCAGCAGTTTCCAGGGGAGGAGCGGTGGCTACACCTTC. This translates into CASSFQGRSGGYTF.

The V call is TRBV4-3, the J call TRBJ1-6, with 9 bases lining up with TRBD1. The CDR3 is 17 residues long. Per the germline V gene, CDR1 is LGHNA and CDR2 is YSLEER. V lost 1 base and J lost 7; bases outside the gene matches: 8. The CDR3 sequence is CASSQGDRDRVNSPLHF. The CDR3 DNA follows: TGCGCCAGCAGCCAAGGGGACCGGGACAGGGTGAATTCACCCCTCCACTTT.

This clonotype has just a few counts. The genes are TRBV11-2 and TRBJ2-7; TRBD1 aligns across 7 bases. CDR3 size: 15 residues. J lost 7 bases, V lost 4 bases, and 13 bases had no gene match. From germline, CDR1 is SGHAT and CDR2 FQNNGV. In nucleotides, the CDR3 is TGTGCCAGCAGCTCGGATATGACAGGGTCTTGGGAGCAGTACTTC. Translating gives CASSSDMTGSWEQYF.

The chain has TRBV10-3 and TRBJ2-7, with D tentatively TRBD1 (6 bases). CDR3 length: 11 amino acids. Trimming cost V 8 bases and J 7 bases, with 12 bases left between them. Looked up from germline, CDR1 is ENHRY and CDR2 is SYGVKD. Here the CDR3 DNA reads TGTGCCATCGGGGGAACAGGGGAGCAGTACTTC. Its protein product is CAIGGTGEQYF.

In its sample, this clonotype was seen many times. The J gene is TRBJ2-6, the V gene TRBV19, with D possibly being TRBD1 or TRBD2 (5 bases each). Germline lookup yields CDR1 LNHDA and CDR2 SQIVND (reference sequence). V was pared by 9 bases and J by 2 bases, with 11 bases between. The CDR3 has 14 amino acids. The CDR3 sequence: CASSRGAGANVLTF. CDR3 coding DNA: TGTGCCAGCAGCCGAGGGGCTGGGGCCAACGTCCTGACTTTC.